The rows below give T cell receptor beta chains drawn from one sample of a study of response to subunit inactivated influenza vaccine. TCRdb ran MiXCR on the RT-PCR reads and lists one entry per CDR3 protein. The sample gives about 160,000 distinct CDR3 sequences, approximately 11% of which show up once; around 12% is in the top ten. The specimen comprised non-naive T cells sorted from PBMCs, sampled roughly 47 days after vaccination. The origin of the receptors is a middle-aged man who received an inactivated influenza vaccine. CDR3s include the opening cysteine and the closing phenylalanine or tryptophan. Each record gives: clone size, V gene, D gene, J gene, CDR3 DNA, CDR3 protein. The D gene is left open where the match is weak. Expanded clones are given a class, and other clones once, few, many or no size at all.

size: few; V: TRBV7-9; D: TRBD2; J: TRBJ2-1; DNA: TGTGCCAGCAGCCGGGACTATTTTCAGTTCTTC; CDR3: CASSRDYFQFF
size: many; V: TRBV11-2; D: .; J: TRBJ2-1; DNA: TGTGCCAGCAGGAAGACTCCGAGGAATGAGCAGTTCTTC; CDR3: CASRKTPRNEQFF
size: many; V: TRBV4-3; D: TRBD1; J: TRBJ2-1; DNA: TGCGCCAGCAGCCAAGATCTAGACAGGGGCTACAATGAGCAGTTCTTC; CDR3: CASSQDLDRGYNEQFF
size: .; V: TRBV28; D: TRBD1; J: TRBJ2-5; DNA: TGTGCCAGCGAGCCGGGACAGGGGCAAGAGACCCAGTACTTC; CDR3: CASEPGQGQETQYF
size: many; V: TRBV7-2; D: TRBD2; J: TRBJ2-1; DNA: TGTGCCAGCAGCTTAACGGCGGGGGGGCGGGCTTACAATGAGCAGTTCTTC; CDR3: CASSLTAGGRAYNEQFF
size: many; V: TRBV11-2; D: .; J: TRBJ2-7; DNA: TGTGCCAGCAGCAAACAGGGAAACTACGAGCAGTACTTC; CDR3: CASSKQGNYEQYF
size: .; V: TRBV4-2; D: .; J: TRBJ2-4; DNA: TGTGCCAGCAGCCAAGAAAGGGGGGGAGAGGGGGCCAAAAACATTCAGTACTTC; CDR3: CASSQERGGEGAKNIQYF
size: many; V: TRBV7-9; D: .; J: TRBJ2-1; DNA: TGTGCCAGCAGCTTAGAACATTACGCTTACAATGAGCAGTTCTTC; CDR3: CASSLEHYAYNEQFF
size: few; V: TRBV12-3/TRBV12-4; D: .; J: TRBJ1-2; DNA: TGTGCCAGCAGTTTAGGACAGGAGGTTGGCTACACCTTC; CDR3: CASSLGQEVGYTF
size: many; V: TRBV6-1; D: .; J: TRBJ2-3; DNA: TGTGCCAGCAGCGCTGCACAGGGGACACGGGAGACGCAGTATTTT; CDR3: CASSAAQGTRETQYF
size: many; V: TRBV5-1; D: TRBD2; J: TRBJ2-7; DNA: TGCGCCAGCAGCGTAGGGACTAGCGGGGGTCTCTACGAGCAGTACTTC; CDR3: CASSVGTSGGLYEQYF
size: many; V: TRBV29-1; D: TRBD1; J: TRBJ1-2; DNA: TGCAGCGTTGAACAGGGGGCAGGGGGCTACACCTTC; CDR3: CSVEQGAGGYTF
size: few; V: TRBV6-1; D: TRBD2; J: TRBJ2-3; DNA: TGTGCCAGCAGACTGGGACTAGCGGGAGAGGGACGAGATACGCAGTATTTT; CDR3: CASRLGLAGEGRDTQYF
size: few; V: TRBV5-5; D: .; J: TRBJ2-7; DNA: TGTGCCAGCAGCTTGAACCTCCCGTCGAGGGCGTACGAGCAGTACTTC; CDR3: CASSLNLPSRAYEQYF
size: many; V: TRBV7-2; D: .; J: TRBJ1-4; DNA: TGTGCCAGCAGCTTAGGAGGGACTGCTGAAAAACTGTTTTTT; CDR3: CASSLGGTAEKLFF
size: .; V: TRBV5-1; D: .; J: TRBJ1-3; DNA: TGCGCCAGCAGCTTGACAGGAGCCCTCTCTGGAAACACCATATATTTT; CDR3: CASSLTGALSGNTIYF
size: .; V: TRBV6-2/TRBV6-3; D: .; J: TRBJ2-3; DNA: TGTGCCAGCAGTTATAGACAGCACACAGATACGCAGTATTTT; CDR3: CASSYRQHTDTQYF
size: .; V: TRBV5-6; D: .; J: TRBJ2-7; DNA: TGTGCCAGCAGCCTCGGGTCTCAGGAGCAGTACTTC; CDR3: CASSLGSQEQYF
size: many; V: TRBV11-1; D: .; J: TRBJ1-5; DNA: TGTGCCAGCAGCTTAGGGGATCCGGTCTGGGAAAGTTTAAGCAATCAGCCCCAGCATTTT; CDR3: CASSLGDPVWESLSNQPQHF
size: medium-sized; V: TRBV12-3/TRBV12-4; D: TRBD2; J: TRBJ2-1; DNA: TGTGCCAGCAGTCCACTCACTAGCGGGAGTTTTAATGAGCAGTTCTTC; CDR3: CASSPLTSGSFNEQFF
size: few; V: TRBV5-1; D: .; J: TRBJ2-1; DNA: TGCGCCAGCAGCTTGCAGGGTCCCTACAATGAGCAGTTCTTC; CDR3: CASSLQGPYNEQFF
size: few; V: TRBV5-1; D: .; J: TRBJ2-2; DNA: TGCGCCAGCAGCACCTCAGGGGACACCGGGGAGCTGTTTTTT; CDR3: CASSTSGDTGELFF
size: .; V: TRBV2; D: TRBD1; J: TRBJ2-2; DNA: TGTGCCAGCAAGATCGGGACAGGAAACACCGGGGAGCTGTTTTTT; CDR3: CASKIGTGNTGELFF
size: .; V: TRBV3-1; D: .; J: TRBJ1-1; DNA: TGTGCCAGCAGTCACGTTACAGGGTACACTGAAGCTTTCTTT; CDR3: CASSHVTGYTEAFF
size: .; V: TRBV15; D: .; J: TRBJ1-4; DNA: TGTGCCACCAGCAGAGATCAGATGACAACTAATGAAAAACTGTTTTTT; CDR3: CATSRDQMTTNEKLFF
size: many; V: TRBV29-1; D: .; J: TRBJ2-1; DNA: TGCAGCGTTGTCTTTGACCGACCCCATGAGCAGTTCTTC; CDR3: CSVVFDRPHEQFF
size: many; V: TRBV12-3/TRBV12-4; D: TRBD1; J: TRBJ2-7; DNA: TGTGCCAGCAGTCTGACAGGGAATTTTTATGAGCAGTACTTC; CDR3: CASSLTGNFYEQYF
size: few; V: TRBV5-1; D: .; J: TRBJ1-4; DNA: TGCGCCAGCAGCTTACAGAGGGGTAGAGAAAAACTGTTTTTT; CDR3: CASSLQRGREKLFF
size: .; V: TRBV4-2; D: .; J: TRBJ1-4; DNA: TGTGCCAGCAGCCATGACTTTGGGGCAACTAATGAAAAACTGTTTTTT; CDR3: CASSHDFGATNEKLFF
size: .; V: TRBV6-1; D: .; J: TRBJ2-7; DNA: TGTGCCAGCAGCATGCAGGGGGGTCGGGAGCAGTACTTC; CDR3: CASSMQGGREQYF
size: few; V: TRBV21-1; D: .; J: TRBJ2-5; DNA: TGTGCCAGCAGCAACGGACAGGACCAAGAGACCCAGTACTTC; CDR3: CASSNGQDQETQYF